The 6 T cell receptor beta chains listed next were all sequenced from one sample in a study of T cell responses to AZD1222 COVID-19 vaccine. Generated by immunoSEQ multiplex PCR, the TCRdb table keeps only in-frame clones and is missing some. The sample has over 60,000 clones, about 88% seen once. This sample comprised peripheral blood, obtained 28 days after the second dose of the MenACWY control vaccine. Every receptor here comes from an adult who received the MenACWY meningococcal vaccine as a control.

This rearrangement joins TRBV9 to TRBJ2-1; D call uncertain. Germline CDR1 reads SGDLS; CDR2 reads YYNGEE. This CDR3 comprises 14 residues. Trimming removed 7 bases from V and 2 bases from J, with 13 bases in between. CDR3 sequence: CASGAIGPYNEQFF. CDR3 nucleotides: TGTGCCAGCGGAGCAATTGGCCCCTACAATGAGCAGTTCTTC.

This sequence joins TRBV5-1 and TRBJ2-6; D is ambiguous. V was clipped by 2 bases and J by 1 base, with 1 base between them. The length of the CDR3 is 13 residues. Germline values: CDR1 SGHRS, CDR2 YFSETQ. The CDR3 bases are TGCGCCAGCAGCTTTTCTGGGGCCAACGTCCTGACTTTC. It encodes CASSFSGANVLTF.

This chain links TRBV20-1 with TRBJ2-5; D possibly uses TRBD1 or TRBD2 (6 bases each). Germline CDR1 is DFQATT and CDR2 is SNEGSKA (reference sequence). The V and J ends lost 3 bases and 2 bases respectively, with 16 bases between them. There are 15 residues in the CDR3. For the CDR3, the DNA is TGCAGTGCTAGTACCCCACGGGGGCGGCAAGAGACCCAGTACTTC. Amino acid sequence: CSASTPRGRQETQYF.

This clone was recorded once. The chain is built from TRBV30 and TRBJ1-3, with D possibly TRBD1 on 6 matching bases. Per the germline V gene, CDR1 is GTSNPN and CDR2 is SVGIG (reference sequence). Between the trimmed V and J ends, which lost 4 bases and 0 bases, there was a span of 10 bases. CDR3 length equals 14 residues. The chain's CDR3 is CAWNQGYSGNTIYF. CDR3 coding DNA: TGTGCCTGGAATCAGGGGTACTCTGGAAACACCATATATTTT.

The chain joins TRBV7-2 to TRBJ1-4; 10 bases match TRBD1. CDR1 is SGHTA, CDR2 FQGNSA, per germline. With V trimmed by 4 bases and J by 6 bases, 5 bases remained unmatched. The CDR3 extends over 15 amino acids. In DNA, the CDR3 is TGTGCCAGCAGCTCCCCGACAGGGGGCTATGAAAAACTGTTTTTT. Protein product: CASSSPTGGYEKLFF. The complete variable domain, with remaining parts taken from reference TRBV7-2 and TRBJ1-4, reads GAGVSQSPSNKVTEKGKDVELRCDPISGHTALYWYRQSLGQGLEFLIYFQGNSAPDKSGLPSDRFSAERTGGSVSTLTIQRTQQEDSAVYLCASSSPTGGYEKLFFGSGTQLSVL.

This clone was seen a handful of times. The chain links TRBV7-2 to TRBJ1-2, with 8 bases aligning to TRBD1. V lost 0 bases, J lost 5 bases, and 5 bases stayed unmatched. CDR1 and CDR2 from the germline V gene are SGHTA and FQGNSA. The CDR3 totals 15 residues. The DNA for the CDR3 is TGTGCCAGCAGCTTAGCTATTGGGACAGGATATGGCTACACCTTC. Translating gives CASSLAIGTGYGYTF.